This T cell receptor beta chain was recovered during a study of beta chain features in type 1 diabetes. Study background: The study found patients and healthy donors alike in age, gender and cell yields.

The CDR3 totals 14 residues. The V and J ends lost 1 base and 8 bases respectively, with 14 bases between them. The V gene's germline CDR1 is SGHTA and CDR2 FQGNSA. In this sample, this clone turned up a few times. Its antigen is unidentified. Overall study results and limits: Patients showed naive, central memory and Treg TCRB repertoires that appeared more similar than those of healthy donors.

The sequenced template was cDNA made from the entire isolated RNA. Libraries were prepared by immunoSEQ multiplex PCR; TCRdb keeps only in-frame clonotypes and omits some of them. The sample lists just under 150,000 clones, roughly 10% occurring once. This receptor was taken from a man younger than 35 in good health. Sequenced input: naive CD4+ T cells from blood. The chain employs TRBV7-2 and TRBJ1-2, with a weak D call TRBD1 (5 bases). CDR3 in amino acids: CASSLDRQGGGYTF. CDR3 nucleotide sequence: TGTGCCAGCAGCTTAGATAGGCAGGGTGGGGGCTACACCTTC.